The clone carrying this TCR beta chain appeared many times. Its antigen is currently unknown. The read finishes 3 residues shy of the CDR3 end, and the germline J gene is used to complete it. These data originate in a study of T cell clonality in common variable immunodeficiency. Study-level findings and limits: Links between repertoire features and CVID complications were heterogeneity-limited.

TCRdb's table, derived via immunoSEQ multiplex PCR, lists solely in-frame clones and lacks some. In total the sample includes roughly 40,000 clones, none of them seen once. CDR3 length: 15 residues. Germline CDR1 reads MNHNS; CDR2 reads SASEGT. The V gene lost 2 bases and the J gene lost 3 bases, with 14 bases spanning the gap. The chain employs TRBV6-1 and TRBJ2-7, with D possibly matching TRBD1 (6 bases). The sequence was collected from a person between 18 and 75 years old in good health. The sample consisted of peripheral blood mononuclear cells. This CDR3 reads CASSETRIRGYEQYF. Partial CDR3 DNA: TGTGCCAGCAGTGAAACCAGGATCAGGGGCTACGAG.